Listed below are T cell receptor beta chains from one sample, sequenced in a study of blood T cell repertoires in COVID-19. TCRdb's copy holds only in-frame clones and misses some; the assay was immunoSEQ multiplex PCR. The sample yields roughly 180,000 clones, roughly 84% seen once. Sequences were obtained from peripheral blood. These receptors were collected from a woman aged 50 to 60 with COVID-19, enrolled during active disease. The CDR3 runs from the conserved cysteine through the conserved F or W. A D gene is named only where the DNA matches it firmly. Clone size is not always given. Where it is, it says once, few, many or a class for expanded clones.

d_call	clone_size	v_call	j_call	cdr3_nt	cdr3_aa
-	few	TRBV11-2	TRBJ1-5	TGTGCCAGCAGCATACAGGGCCTTAGCAATCAGCCCCAGCATTTT	CASSIQGLSNQPQHF
TRBD1	-	TRBV6-5	TRBJ1-2	TGTGCCAGCAGGAAGGACAGGGCTATTAACTATGGCTACACCTTC	CASRKDRAINYGYTF
TRBD1	few	TRBV4-1	TRBJ1-2	TGCGCCAGCAGCCAAGTGACAGGGACTGGCTACACCTTC	CASSQVTGTGYTF
-	few	TRBV7-3	TRBJ1-3	TGTGCCAGCAGCTTAATGGCGGGTGCGGGAAACACCATATATTTT	CASSLMAGAGNTIYF
TRBD2	-	TRBV10-1	TRBJ2-1	TGCGCCAGCAGTGAGTCCCGGGGGACTACCTACAATGAGCAGTTCTTC	CASSESRGTTYNEQFF
-	few	TRBV2	TRBJ1-5	TGTGCCAGCAGTGGGGAAGGGGCTGTCAATCAGCCCCAGCATTTT	CASSGEGAVNQPQHF
-	-	TRBV27	TRBJ1-5	TGTGCCAGCAGTTTGACAGCGAACAATCAGCCCCAGCATTTT	CASSLTANNQPQHF
TRBD1	-	TRBV27	TRBJ2-3	TGTGCCAGCGGGGGCCTCAGGGGGCGGGTCACAGATACGCAGTATTTT	CASGGLRGRVTDTQYF
TRBD2	-	TRBV9	TRBJ2-3	TGTGCCAGCAGCGTAGGACTAGCGGGGGTCACAGATACGCAGTATTTT	CASSVGLAGVTDTQYF
TRBD1	-	TRBV3-1/TRBV3-2	TRBJ1-4	TGTGCCAGCAGCTCTTGGGGACAGGGGCCTAGTGGGAATGAAAAACTGTTTTTT	CASSSWGQGPSGNEKLFF
-	-	TRBV11-1	TRBJ2-7	TGTGCCAGCAGCTCCGGGGGCGGGAGCTCCTACGAGCAGTACTTC	CASSSGGGSSYEQYF
-	-	TRBV24-1	TRBJ2-7	TGTGCCACCAGTGACCCCGTTACCTACGAGCAGTACTTC	CATSDPVTYEQYF
TRBD2	once	TRBV29-1	TRBJ2-5	TGCAGCGTACTAGCGGGGGGGCTTGAGACCCAGTACTTC	CSVLAGGLETQYF
-	-	TRBV3-1/TRBV3-2	TRBJ1-5	TGTGCCAGCAGCGGAGAGGTTAGCAATCAGCCCCAGCATTTT	CASSGEVSNQPQHF
TRBD2	few	TRBV5-1	TRBJ2-5	TGCGCCAGCAGCTTGTCGGGGGGAGAGACCCAGTACTTC	CASSLSGGETQYF
TRBD1	-	TRBV20-1	TRBJ1-5	TGCAGTGCTGGTGAGACAGGGGGTAGCAATCAGCCCCAGCATTTT	CSAGETGGSNQPQHF
-	-	TRBV5-1	TRBJ1-4	TGCGCCAGCACCTGGGGGGGAGAAAATGAAAAACTGTTTTTT	CASTWGGENEKLFF
TRBD1	once	TRBV6-5	TRBJ2-7	TGTGCCAGCAGTTATCAACAGGGGGCCTACGAGCAGTACTTC	CASSYQQGAYEQYF
-	-	TRBV2	TRBJ1-2	TGTGCCACCGGGACTTCCTATGGCTACACCTTC	CATGTSYGYTF
TRBD1	-	TRBV7-8	TRBJ2-3	TGTGCCAGCAGCCCTGGGACAGGGATGCAGTATTTT	CASSPGTGMQYF
-	-	TRBV24-1	TRBJ2-1	TGTGCCACCAGTGACGCAACGGGAAGCTACAATGAGCAGTTCTTC	CATSDATGSYNEQFF
-	-	TRBV14	TRBJ2-7	TGTGCCAGCAGCCCCGCGTTCGGGCGGGGGCTCCCCTACGAGCAGTACTTC	CASSPAFGRGLPYEQYF
-	-	TRBV5-1	TRBJ1-1	TGCGCCAGCACCCGGGGGTCGGGGGACGACACTGAAGCTTTCTTT	CASTRGSGDDTEAFF